The 5 T cell receptor beta chains below come from one sample, sequenced in a study of blood T cell repertoires in COVID-19. Libraries were prepared by immunoSEQ multiplex PCR; TCRdb keeps only in-frame clonotypes and omits some of them. The sample yields about 140,000 clones, 79% seen once. The material sequenced was peripheral blood. The source is a man in his 60s with acute or convalescent COVID-19.

The J gene is TRBJ2-7, the V gene TRBV18; 7 positions match TRBD1. Trimming at V came to 3 bases and at J to 6 bases, leaving 8 bases not matched to a gene. Germline CDR1 and CDR2: KGHSH and LQKENI. The CDR3 contains 14 residues. The CDR3 coding sequence is TGTGCCAGCTCACCGACCCCCACAGGGGCCGAGCAGTACTTC. The encoded protein is CASSPTPTGAEQYF.

The DNA for the CDR3 is TGCGCCAGCAGCTTGGTCCCCCAGGGCAACACCGGGGAGCTGTTTTTT. Its protein is CASSLVPQGNTGELFF. V and J are TRBV5-1 and TRBJ2-2, with D maybe TRBD1 (5 bases). Germline CDR1 SGHRS, CDR2 YFSETQ. The CDR3 sequence is 16 residues long. V was cut by 0 bases and J by 2 bases, with 11 bases left in between.

This chain joins TRBV7-2 and TRBJ2-2, with 7 bases that match TRBD1. The CDR3 is 15 amino acids. The germline V gene has CDR1 SGHTA and CDR2 FQGNSA. V lost 5 bases, J lost 3 bases, and 6 bases stayed unmatched. The DNA of the CDR3 is TGTGCCAGCAGCCCACCGGGACAGTACACCGGGGAGCTGTTTTTT. Protein sequence: CASSPPGQYTGELFF.

V usage is TRBV10-3 and J usage is TRBJ2-3; 10 positions match TRBD1. The CDR3 runs 12 residues. Trimming at V came to 11 bases and at J to 4 bases, leaving 3 bases not matched to a gene. Germline assignment: CDR1 ENHRY and CDR2 SYGVKD. The CDR3 sequence: CAVGTGADTQYF. The CDR3 region has the DNA TGTGCCGTTGGGACAGGGGCAGATACGCAGTATTTT.

CDR3 bases: TGTGCCAGCAGTTTAAGGGGACAGGGGACGTACGAGCAGTACTTC. This gives the protein CASSLRGQGTYEQYF. The V gene is TRBV27, the J gene TRBJ2-7, with TRBD1 matching over 10 bases. The germline gives CDR1 MNHEY, CDR2 SMNVEV (reference sequence). This CDR3 is built from 15 residues. Trimming took 2 bases from V and 4 from J; bases not matched to a gene: 5.